This T cell receptor beta chain was documented in a study of blood T cell repertoires in COVID-19. Germline assignment: CDR1 SGHNT and CDR2 YYREEE (reference sequence). The CDR3 runs to 18 residues. The ends lost 0 bases at V and 0 bases at J; junction bases unmatched: 9. This clone showed up just once. Only in-frame clones appear in the TCRdb table, and some are missing; sequencing was by immunoSEQ multiplex PCR. The sample consists of about 280,000 clones, 85% of them appearing once. V gene TRBV5-4 combines with J gene TRBJ2-3; TRBD2 agrees at 8 bases. Sequenced sample: peripheral blood. This TCR was sampled from a man between 50 and 59 years old with active or convalescent COVID-19. The CDR3 protein is CASSLVGGRKGSTDTQYF. In DNA, the CDR3 is TGTGCCAGCAGCTTGGTAGGCGGGAGGAAAGGTAGCACAGATACGCAGTATTTT.